The 32 T cell receptor beta chains below were found in one sample sequenced in a study of T cell clones after liver transplantation. The assay was immunoSEQ multiplex PCR, and TCRdb's table has in-frame clones only and misses some. The data contain roughly 40,000 clones, about 86% of them seen just once; the ten biggest clones take up approximately 2.7%. The sample was CD4+ T cells from blood, taken 24 months after liver transplant. These receptors all stem from a human patient who received a liver transplant. Part of the T cells may come from the graft donor.

Written as DNA, the CDR3 is TGTGCCAGTTCCCAGGGAGCCCGCACTGAAGCTTTCTTT. Protein: CASSQGARTEAFF. The chain combines TRBV7-2 with TRBJ1-1; a possible D gene is TRBD1 (5 bases). From germline, CDR1 is SGHTA and CDR2 FQGNSA. V lost 9 bases to trimming and J lost 4 bases, with 15 bases between them. The CDR3 loop spans 13 amino acids.

The rearrangement joins TRBV27 to TRBJ1-1, with a possible D match to TRBD1 (5 bases). In germline, CDR1 is MNHEY, CDR2 SMNVEV (reference sequence). V dropped 5 bases and J dropped 7 bases, with 17 bases sitting between them. The CDR3 has 14 residues. In nucleotides, the CDR3 is TGTGCCAGCAGTAACCAGGGTTGGAAGGGTGAAGCTTTCTTT. This sequence encodes CASSNQGWKGEAFF.

This clone was seen only a few times. The chain links TRBV2 to TRBJ1-2; 7 nucleotides match TRBD1. The CDR3 is made up of 14 amino acids. Germline loops: CDR1 SNHLY, CDR2 FYNNEI. J gave up 7 bases and V 1 base, and 6 bases lay outside the gene matches. CDR3 coding DNA: TGTGCCAGCAGTGAAGTGGGCAGGGGGGGTGGCTACACCTTC. Its translation is CASSEVGRGGGYTF.

The chain employs TRBV7-5 and TRBJ2-1; TRBD2, the D gene given by the table, was not confirmed from the DNA. TRBV7-5 corresponds to a pseudogene. This CDR3 comprises 15 residues. CDR3 sequence (DNA): TGTGTCAGAACCAAACGGCGGGAGAGGGTAAATGAGCAGTTCTTC. Protein: CVRTKRRERVNEQFF.

The V call is TRBV14, the J call TRBJ1-1; D perhaps matches TRBD1 (5 bases). The CDR3 is 15 amino acids. Germline loops: CDR1 SGHDN, CDR2 FVKESK. Trimming pared 4 bases from V and 10 bases from J, leaving 22 bases between. The CDR3 region is CASSLGTGSWGTAFF. The CDR3, as DNA: TGTGCCAGCAGCCTAGGAACAGGCTCCTGGGGGACAGCTTTCTTT.

The rearrangement links TRBV5-4 to TRBJ1-1; 8 bases map to TRBD1. The J segment lost 4 bases and the V segment lost 4 bases, leaving 6 bases of the junction unmatched. The germline V gene encodes CDR1 SGHNT and CDR2 YYREEE (reference sequence). This CDR3 spans 14 amino acids. CDR3 sequence: CASSPDRVGTEAFF. CDR3 nucleotide sequence: TGTGCCAGCAGCCCGGACAGGGTCGGCACTGAAGCTTTCTTT.

The chain carries TRBV19 and TRBJ1-2; D is ambiguous. CDR3 length: 13 amino acids. The V end was cut by 0 bases, the J end by 13 bases, with 15 bases between. Germline V gene data show CDR1 as LNHDA and CDR2 as SQIVND (reference sequence). CDR3 DNA sequence: TGTGCCAGTAGTATAGATCCCTCCCGGGTTGGCACCTTC. Its translation is CASSIDPSRVGTF.

V and J are TRBV7-2 and TRBJ2-5, with TRBD1 identical over 7 bases. V lost 4 bases, J lost 5 bases, and 16 bases stayed unmatched. Germline-derived CDR1 and CDR2 are SGHTA and FQGNSA. CDR3 length equals 17 residues. The CDR3 DNA sequence: TGTGCCAGCAGCTCTTTCCCTCGGACAGGCTTAGGGGAGACCCAGTACTTC. Protein product: CASSSFPRTGLGETQYF.

Written as DNA, the CDR3 is TGCAGCGTTGAAGATGGGCCCCTGGGGGAGCAGTACTTC. Amino acids: CSVEDGPLGEQYF. The chain has TRBV29-1 and TRBJ2-7; D uncertain. The germline V gene has CDR1 SQVTM and CDR2 ANQGSEA. V was pared by 0 bases and J by 7 bases, with 13 bases between. The length of the CDR3 is 13 residues.

V usage is TRBV7-3 and J usage is TRBJ1-1, with D possibly TRBD1 on 6 matching bases. Germline V CDR1 and CDR2: SGHTA, FQGTGA. The CDR3 spans 16 residues. V lost 0 bases and J 1 base, leaving 12 bases between the germline ends. The CDR3 loop is CASSLTGGVANTEAFF. The CDR3 nucleotides are TGTGCCAGCAGCTTAACCGGGGGCGTAGCGAACACTGAAGCTTTCTTT.

The chain recombines TRBV29-1 with TRBJ2-1; TRBD2 matches 13 bases. This CDR3 region has 15 residues. Germline V lookup: CDR1 SQVTM, CDR2 ANQGSEA. The ends lost 4 bases at V and 0 bases at J; junction bases unmatched: 0. The CDR3 sequence: CSVGTSGSSYNEQFF. In DNA, the CDR3 is TGCAGCGTTGGGACTAGCGGGAGCTCCTACAATGAGCAGTTCTTC.

The CDR3 region has the DNA TGTGCCAGTAGTATAGGAGGGGGCTTACAACCCGGGGAGCTGTTTTTT. It yields the protein CASSIGGGLQPGELFF. The chain uses TRBV19 and TRBJ2-2, with 7 bases fitting TRBD1. Germline CDR1 is LNHDA and CDR2 is SQIVND (reference sequence). The CDR3 has 16 residues. Trimming cost V 1 base and J 6 bases; bases outside gene matches: 8.

This chain uses TRBV14 with TRBJ1-2; no clear D gene. V was trimmed by 1 base and J by 0 bases, leaving 9 bases between them. The CDR3 is 15 amino acids. From germline, CDR1 is SGHDN and CDR2 FVKESK. CDR3 DNA sequence: TGTGCCAGCAGCCAAGGGTGGCGGACTAACTATGGCTACACCTTC. Encoded protein: CASSQGWRTNYGYTF.

The chain carries TRBV15 and TRBJ1-2; no clear D. V was pared by 0 bases and J by 8 bases, with 10 bases between. Germline loops: CDR1 LNHNV, CDR2 YYDKDF (reference sequence). This CDR3 contains 13 residues. CDR3 DNA: TGTGCCACCAGCAGAGATGGGATAAGGGGCTACACCTTC. Its translation is CATSRDGIRGYTF.

This chain links TRBV30 with TRBJ1-5; TRBD1 might be the D (5 bases). V lost 2 bases and J lost 4, with 9 bases in between. Germline values: CDR1 GTSNPN, CDR2 SVGIG (reference sequence). This CDR3 region has 13 residues. The CDR3 coding sequence is TGTGCCTGGAGTCCACAGGAGAATCAGCCCCAGCATTTT. Residues: CAWSPQENQPQHF.

The chain is built from TRBV2 and TRBJ2-1; D is tentatively TRBD1 or TRBD2 (6 bases each). V was trimmed by 2 bases and J by 7 bases, leaving 15 bases between them. The CDR3 sequence is 15 residues long. The germline gives CDR1 SNHLY, CDR2 FYNNEI. CDR3 protein: CASSESRVGGNEQFF. CDR3 bases: TGTGCCAGCAGTGAATCAAGGGTAGGGGGGAATGAGCAGTTCTTC.

The chain links TRBV5-8 to TRBJ2-5; D remains unclear. This CDR3 is 15 amino acids long. With 0 bases removed from V and 5 bases from J, the gap between germline ends came to 14 bases. Germline V CDR1 and CDR2: SGHTS, YDEGEE. The CDR3 DNA is TGTGCCAGCAGCTTGGGGGGTAACCCGTCGGAGACCCAGTACTTC. Protein sequence: CASSLGGNPSETQYF.

The chain combines TRBV4-1 with TRBJ1-3, with D possibly matching TRBD1 (6 bases). CDR1 is MGHRA, CDR2 YSYEKL, per germline. This CDR3 is 16 amino acids long. The germline V and J ends were trimmed by 1 base and 2 bases, with 12 bases remaining between them. CDR3 DNA sequence: TGCGCCAGCAGCCAAGTGGGGGGCTTGCCTGGAAACACCATATATTTT. The encoded protein is CASSQVGGLPGNTIYF.

This clone was observed a single time. V usage is TRBV7-2 and J usage is TRBJ1-2; no reliable D call. V was cut by 2 bases and J by 8 bases, with 9 bases left in between. This CDR3 has 12 residues. Germline V gene data show CDR1 as SGHTA and CDR2 as FQGNSA. Here the CDR3 DNA reads TGTGCCAGCAGCTTAAAGGCAAGCGGCTACACCTTC. It encodes CASSLKASGYTF. Drawing the rest from reference TRBV7-2 and TRBJ1-2, the complete variable domain is GAGVSQSPSNKVTEKGKDVELRCDPISGHTALYWYRQSLGQGLEFLIYFQGNSAPDKSGLPSDRFSAERTGGSVSTLTIQRTQQEDSAVYLCASSLKASGYTFGSGTRLTVV.

The chain has TRBV5-5 and TRBJ1-1; no definite D call. Germline V gene sequence: CDR1 SGHKS, CDR2 YYEKEE (reference sequence). The CDR3 spans 13 residues. V lost 4 bases, J lost 7 bases, and 14 bases lay in between. Here the CDR3 reads CASSPRAMLEAFF. The CDR3 DNA follows: TGTGCCAGCAGCCCACGGGCGATGCTTGAAGCTTTCTTT.

The rearrangement uses TRBV29-1 and TRBJ1-3; D not resolved. The CDR3 has 13 residues. Trimming pared 3 bases from V and 1 base from J, leaving 7 bases between. Per the germline V gene, CDR1 is SQVTM and CDR2 is ANQGSEA. Here the CDR3 reads CSVDHLSGNTIYF. The CDR3 DNA sequence: TGCAGCGTTGACCATCTTTCTGGAAACACCATATATTTT.

This clone was picked up a small number of times. The chain has TRBV5-3 and TRBJ1-1, with no clear D. TRBV5-3 counts as an open reading frame of uncertain function. This CDR3 is 11 amino acids long. Deletions cut 4 bases from V and 10 bases from J, with 11 bases between. The CDR3 is CARSPTDGAFF. In DNA form, the CDR3 reads TGTGCCAGAAGCCCTACAGATGGAGCTTTCTTT.

The chain couples TRBV23-1 to TRBJ2-1; TRBD2 is a possible D gene (7 bases). TRBV23-1 is reported as an ORF; its role is uncertain. With 6 bases removed from V and 5 bases from J, the gap between germline ends came to 20 bases. The CDR3 loop spans 16 amino acids. CDR3 residues: CASRLMGGGINNEQFF. CDR3 sequence (DNA): TGCGCCAGCAGGCTAATGGGGGGGGGCATCAACAATGAGCAGTTCTTC.

This clone was observed once. The V call is TRBV2, the J call TRBJ1-2; tentative D call: TRBD1 (6 bases). This CDR3 is built from 13 residues. CDR1 and CDR2 (germline): SNHLY, FYNNEI. Deletions cut 2 bases from V and 6 bases from J, with 10 bases between. The CDR3 sequence: CASSENRENGYTF. The DNA of the CDR3 is TGTGCCAGCAGTGAAAACAGGGAGAATGGCTACACCTTC.

The chain combines TRBV5-1 with TRBJ2-2, with 7 bases aligning to TRBD1. The J segment lost 2 bases and the V segment lost 4 bases, leaving 5 bases of the junction unmatched. CDR3 size: 15 residues. Germline V gives CDR1 SGHRS, CDR2 YFSETQ. The CDR3 spells CASSLGTANTGELFF. For the CDR3, the DNA is TGCGCCAGCAGCCTGGGGACAGCCAACACCGGGGAGCTGTTTTTT.

The rearrangement links TRBV18 to TRBJ2-5; TRBD1 matches at 9 bases. The length of the CDR3 is 15 residues. Looked up from germline, CDR1 is KGHSH and CDR2 is LQKENI. V was pared by 0 bases and J by 7 bases, with 6 bases of the junction left unmatched. CDR3 sequence (DNA): TGTGCCAGCTCACCACCGGAGACAGGGGGGCTGACCCAGTACTTC. It yields the protein CASSPPETGGLTQYF.

The chain is built from TRBV7-2 and TRBJ2-3; D perhaps matches TRBD2 (6 bases). The CDR3 has 18 residues. Trimming pared 4 bases from V and 1 base from J, leaving 21 bases between. Germline V gene lookup returns CDR1 SGHTA and CDR2 FQGNSA. The CDR3 DNA sequence: TGTGCCAGCAGCTGGAGGGCTCCGACCCTGGGCGGCACAGATACGCAGTATTTT. It is translated as CASSWRAPTLGGTDTQYF.

The V gene is TRBV27, the J gene TRBJ2-1; the D gene is possibly TRBD1 (6 bases). Germline V gene data show CDR1 as MNHEY and CDR2 as SMNVEV (reference sequence). The CDR3 covers 13 residues. V was cut by 7 bases and J by 5 bases, with 12 bases left in between. Here the CDR3 DNA reads TGTGCCAGCACCACGGACAGTAACAATGAGCAGTTCTTC. This codes for CASTTDSNNEQFF.

The chain carries TRBV28 and TRBJ1-5; D is possibly TRBD1 (5 bases). V shed 3 bases and J shed 3 bases, with 18 bases lying between them. Looked up from germline, CDR1 is MDHEN and CDR2 is SYDVKM. The CDR3 is 17 amino acids. CDR3 nucleotide sequence: TGTGCCAGCAGTTTCCGCAGGGCCCGATATAACAATCAGCCCCAGCATTTT. Translated, it gives CASSFRRARYNNQPQHF. The variable domain in full, with the rest retrieved from reference TRBV28 and TRBJ1-5, is DVKVTQSSRYLVKRTGEKVFLECVQDMDHENMFWYRQDPGLGLRLIYFSYDVKMKEKGDIPEGYSVSREKKERFSLILESASTNQTSMYLCASSFRRARYNNQPQHFGDGTRLSIL.

The rearrangement joins TRBV7-2 to TRBJ2-7; tentatively, D is TRBD2 (6 bases). V lost 4 bases and J 2 bases, leaving 12 bases between the germline ends. This CDR3 contains 14 residues. Per germline, CDR1 SGHTA and CDR2 FQGNSA. CDR3 DNA: TGTGCCAGCAGCTCCACCCCGGGGGCCTACGAGCAGTACTTC. Its protein is CASSSTPGAYEQYF.

The rearrangement links TRBV5-8 to TRBJ2-1; 8 nucleotides agree with TRBD1. The CDR3 runs to 15 residues. Trimming cost V 4 bases and J 1 base; bases outside gene matches: 4. Germline V gene data show CDR1 as SGHTS and CDR2 as YDEGEE. CDR3 DNA sequence: TGTGCCAGCAGCCAAGACAGGGGTTCCTACAATGAGCAGTTCTTC. This translates into CASSQDRGSYNEQFF.

The genes are TRBV7-2 and TRBJ2-7; 7 bases agree with TRBD1. After removal of 5 bases from V and 7 bases from J, the junction contained 20 bases not matched to a gene. The CDR3 runs 17 residues. CDR1 is SGHTA and CDR2 is FQGNSA in the germline V gene. CDR3 in DNA: TGTGCCAGCAGCCTCCATACCGGGACAGTACTCCCCGGGGAGCAGTACTTC. Amino acids: CASSLHTGTVLPGEQYF. The full variable domain, completed using reference TRBV7-2 and TRBJ2-7, is GAGVSQSPSNKVTEKGKDVELRCDPISGHTALYWYRQSLGQGLEFLIYFQGNSAPDKSGLPSDRFSAERTGGSVSTLTIQRTQQEDSAVYLCASSLHTGTVLPGEQYFGPGTRLTVT.